Sequencing of this T cell receptor (beta chain) was carried out in a study of CD4 T cells in relation to SARS-CoV-2 and coronaviruses. This clone was seen a few times. What it binds is unknown. This CDR3 has 15 residues. V lost 7 bases, J lost 4 bases, and 17 bases lay in between. Germline V gives CDR1 SGHTS, CDR2 YDEGEE. Sequenced by immunoSEQ multiplex PCR; TCRdb stores in-frame clones only, minus some. Among some 29,000 clones listed, approximately 76% were seen once. Before the COVID-19 pandemic, during about 2011-2019, CD4+ T cells were taken from unexposed donors. The cells were cultured for about 10 days before CD4+ T cells were isolated.

The source material was CD4+ T cells from PBMCs, cultured in vitro. The chain links TRBV5-8 to TRBJ2-2; D remains ambiguous. This TCR came from a human donor in good health. The CDR3 sequence: CASGTRIPLTGELFF. DNA for the CDR3: TGTGCCAGCGGTACCAGGATCCCCCTCACCGGGGAGCTGTTTTTT.